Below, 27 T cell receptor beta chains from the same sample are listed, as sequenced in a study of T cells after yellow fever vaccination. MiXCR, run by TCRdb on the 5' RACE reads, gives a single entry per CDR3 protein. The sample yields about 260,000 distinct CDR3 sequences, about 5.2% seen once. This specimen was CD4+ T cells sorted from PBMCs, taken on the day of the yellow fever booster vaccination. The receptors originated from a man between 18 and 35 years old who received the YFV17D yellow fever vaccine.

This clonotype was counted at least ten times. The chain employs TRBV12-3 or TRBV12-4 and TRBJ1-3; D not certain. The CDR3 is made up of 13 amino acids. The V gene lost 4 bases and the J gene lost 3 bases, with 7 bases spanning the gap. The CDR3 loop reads CASSSYRGNTIYF. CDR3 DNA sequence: TGTGCCAGCAGTTCCTACCGTGGAAACACCATATATTTT.

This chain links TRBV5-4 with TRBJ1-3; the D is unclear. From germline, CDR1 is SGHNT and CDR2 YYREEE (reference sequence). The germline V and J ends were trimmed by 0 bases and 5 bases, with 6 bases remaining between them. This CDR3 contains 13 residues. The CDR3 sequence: CASSLADRNTIYF. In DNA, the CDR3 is TGTGCCAGCAGCTTGGCCGACCGAAACACCATATATTTT.

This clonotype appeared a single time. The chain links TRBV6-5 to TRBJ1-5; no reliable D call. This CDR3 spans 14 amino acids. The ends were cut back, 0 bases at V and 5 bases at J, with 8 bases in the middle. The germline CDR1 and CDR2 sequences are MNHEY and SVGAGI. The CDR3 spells CASSYSRMDQPQHF. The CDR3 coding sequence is TGTGCCAGCAGTTACTCGAGGATGGATCAGCCCCAGCATTTT.

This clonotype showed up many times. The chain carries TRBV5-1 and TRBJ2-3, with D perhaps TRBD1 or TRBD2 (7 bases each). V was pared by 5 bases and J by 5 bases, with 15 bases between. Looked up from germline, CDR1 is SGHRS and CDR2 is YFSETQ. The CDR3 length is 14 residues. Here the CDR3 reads CASRHQGEGDTQYF. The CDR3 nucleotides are TGCGCCAGCAGACATCAGGGGGAGGGAGATACGCAGTATTTT.

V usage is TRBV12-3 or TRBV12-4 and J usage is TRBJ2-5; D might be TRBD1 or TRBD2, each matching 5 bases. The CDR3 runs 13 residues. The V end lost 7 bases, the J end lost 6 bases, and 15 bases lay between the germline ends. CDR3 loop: CASTLGDEQTQYF. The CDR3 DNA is TGTGCCAGCACCCTGGGGGATGAGCAGACCCAGTACTTC.

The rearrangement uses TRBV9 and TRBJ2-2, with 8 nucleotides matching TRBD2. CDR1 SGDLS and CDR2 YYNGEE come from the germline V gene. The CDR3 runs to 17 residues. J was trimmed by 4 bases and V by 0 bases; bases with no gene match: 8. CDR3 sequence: CASSVARGGLVTGELFF. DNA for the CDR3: TGTGCCAGCAGCGTAGCTCGCGGGGGGCTGGTCACCGGGGAGCTGTTTTTT. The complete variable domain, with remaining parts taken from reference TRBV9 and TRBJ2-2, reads DSGVTQTPKHLITATGQRVTLRCSPRSGDLSVYWYQQSLDQGLQFLIQYYNGEERAKGNILERFSAQQFPDLHSELNLSSLELGDSALYFCASSVARGGLVTGELFFGEGSRLTVL.

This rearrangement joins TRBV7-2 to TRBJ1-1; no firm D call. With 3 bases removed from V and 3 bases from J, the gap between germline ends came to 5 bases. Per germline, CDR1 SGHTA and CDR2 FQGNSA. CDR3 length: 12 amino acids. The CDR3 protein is CASSLSYTEAFF. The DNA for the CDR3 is TGTGCCAGCAGCTTGTCTTACACTGAAGCTTTCTTT.

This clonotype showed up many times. CDR3 in amino acids: CASSFGGARSYNEQFF. The CDR3 coding sequence is TGTGCCAGCAGCTTTGGCGGGGCCCGCTCCTACAATGAGCAGTTCTTC. The chain employs TRBV7-2 and TRBJ2-1; tentatively, D is TRBD2 (6 bases). The CDR3 runs 16 residues. Trimming shortened V by 3 bases and J by 0 bases, and 12 bases separated the two germline ends. Germline values: CDR1 SGHTA, CDR2 FQGNSA.

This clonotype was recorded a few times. The CDR3 nucleotides are TGTGCCAGCAGCCTAGGGAGCGGGGGACAATACGAGCAGTACGTC. It specifies CASSLGSGGQYEQYV. V gene TRBV7-2 combines with J gene TRBJ2-7, with 8 bases aligning to TRBD2. Germline CDR1 and CDR2: SGHTA and FQGNSA. The CDR3 has 15 residues. The J segment lost 4 bases and the V segment lost 5 bases, leaving 10 bases of the junction unmatched.

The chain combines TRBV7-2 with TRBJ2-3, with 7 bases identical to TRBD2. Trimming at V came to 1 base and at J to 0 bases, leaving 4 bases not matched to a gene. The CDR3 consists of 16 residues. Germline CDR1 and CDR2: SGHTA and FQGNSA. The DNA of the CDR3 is TGTGCCAGCAGCTTAGTGAGCGGGGAGAGCACAGATACGCAGTATTTT. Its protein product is CASSLVSGESTDTQYF. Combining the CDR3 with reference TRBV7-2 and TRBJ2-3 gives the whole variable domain GAGVSQSPSNKVTEKGKDVELRCDPISGHTALYWYRQSLGQGLEFLIYFQGNSAPDKSGLPSDRFSAERTGGSVSTLTIQRTQQEDSAVYLCASSLVSGESTDTQYFGPGTRLTVL.

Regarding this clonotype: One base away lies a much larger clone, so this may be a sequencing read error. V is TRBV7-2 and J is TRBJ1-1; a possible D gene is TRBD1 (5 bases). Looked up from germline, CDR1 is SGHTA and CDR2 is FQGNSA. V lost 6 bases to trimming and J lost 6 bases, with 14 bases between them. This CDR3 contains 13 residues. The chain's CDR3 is CASSTQGESEAFF. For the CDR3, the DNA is TGTGCCAGCAGTACTCAGGGCGAGTCTGAAGCTTTCTTT.

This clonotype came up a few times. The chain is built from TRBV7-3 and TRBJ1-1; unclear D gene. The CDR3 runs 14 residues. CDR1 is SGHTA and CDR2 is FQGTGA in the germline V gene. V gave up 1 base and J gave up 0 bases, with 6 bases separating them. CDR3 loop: CASSLNRLNTEAFF. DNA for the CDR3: TGTGCCAGCAGCTTAAACAGACTGAACACTGAAGCTTTCTTT.

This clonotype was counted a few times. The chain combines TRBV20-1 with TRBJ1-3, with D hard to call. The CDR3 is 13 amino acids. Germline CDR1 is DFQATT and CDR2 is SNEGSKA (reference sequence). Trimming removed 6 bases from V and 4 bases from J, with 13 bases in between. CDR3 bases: TGCAGTGCGTCGGACTATCGAGGAAACACCATATATTTT. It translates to CSASDYRGNTIYF.

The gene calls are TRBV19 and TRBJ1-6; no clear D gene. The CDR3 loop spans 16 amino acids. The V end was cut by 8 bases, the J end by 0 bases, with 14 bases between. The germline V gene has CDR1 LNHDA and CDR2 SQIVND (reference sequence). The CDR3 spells CASQFFVSSYNSPLHF. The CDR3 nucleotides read TGTGCCAGTCAGTTCTTCGTTAGCTCCTATAATTCACCCCTCCACTTT.

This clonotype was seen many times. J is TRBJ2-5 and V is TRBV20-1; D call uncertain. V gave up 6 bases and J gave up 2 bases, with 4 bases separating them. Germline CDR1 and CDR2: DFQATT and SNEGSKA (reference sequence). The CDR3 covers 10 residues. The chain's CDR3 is CSASQETQYF. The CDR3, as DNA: TGCAGTGCAAGTCAAGAGACCCAGTACTTC.

The DNA of the CDR3 is TGTGCCAGCAGCCAAGACGGCGCGGGGGGGCCAGAGACCCAGTACTTC. Its protein product is CASSQDGAGGPETQYF. The chain joins TRBV14 to TRBJ2-5, with TRBD2 identical over 9 bases. The germline V gene encodes CDR1 SGHDN and CDR2 FVKESK. Trimming cost V 0 bases and J 4 bases; bases outside gene matches: 6. The CDR3 contains 16 residues.

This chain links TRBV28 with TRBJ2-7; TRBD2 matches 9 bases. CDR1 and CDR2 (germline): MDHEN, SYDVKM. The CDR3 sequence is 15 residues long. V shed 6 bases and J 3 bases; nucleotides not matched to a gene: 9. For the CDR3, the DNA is TGTGCCAGCAGAGGCCGTAGCGGGGGCCACTACGAGCAGTACGTC. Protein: CASRGRSGGHYEQYV.

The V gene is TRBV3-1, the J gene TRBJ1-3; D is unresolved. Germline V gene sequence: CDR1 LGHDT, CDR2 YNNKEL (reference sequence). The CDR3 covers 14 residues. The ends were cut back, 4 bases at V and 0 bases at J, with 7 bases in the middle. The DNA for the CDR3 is TGTGCCAGCAGCCGCGGAGTCTCTGGAAACACCATATATTTT. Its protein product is CASSRGVSGNTIYF.

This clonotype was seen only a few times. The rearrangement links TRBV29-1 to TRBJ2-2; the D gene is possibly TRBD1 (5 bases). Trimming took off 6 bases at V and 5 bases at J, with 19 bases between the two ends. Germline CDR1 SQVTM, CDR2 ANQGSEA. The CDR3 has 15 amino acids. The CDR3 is CSVQGSRWDTGELFF. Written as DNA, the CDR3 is TGCAGCGTCCAGGGAAGCCGCTGGGATACCGGGGAGCTGTTTTTT.

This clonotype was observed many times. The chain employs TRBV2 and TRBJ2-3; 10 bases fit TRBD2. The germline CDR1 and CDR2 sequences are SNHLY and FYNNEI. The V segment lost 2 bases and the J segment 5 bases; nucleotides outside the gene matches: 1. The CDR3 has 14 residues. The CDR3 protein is CASSERTSGDTQYF. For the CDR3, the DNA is TGTGCCAGCAGTGAAAGGACTAGCGGAGATACGCAGTATTTT.

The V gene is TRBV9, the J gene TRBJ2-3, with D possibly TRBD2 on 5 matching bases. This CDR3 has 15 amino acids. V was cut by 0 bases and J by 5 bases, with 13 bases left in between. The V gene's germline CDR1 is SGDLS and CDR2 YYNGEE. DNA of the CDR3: TGTGCCAGCAGCGTAGGATCGAGCGGCGGAGATACGCAGTATTTT. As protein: CASSVGSSGGDTQYF.

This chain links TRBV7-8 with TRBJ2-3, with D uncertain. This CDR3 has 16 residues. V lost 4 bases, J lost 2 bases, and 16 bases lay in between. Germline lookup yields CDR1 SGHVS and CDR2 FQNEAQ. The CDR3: CASSSETATYTDTQYF. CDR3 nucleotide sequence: TGTGCCAGCAGCTCAGAGACCGCAACGTACACAGATACGCAGTATTTT.

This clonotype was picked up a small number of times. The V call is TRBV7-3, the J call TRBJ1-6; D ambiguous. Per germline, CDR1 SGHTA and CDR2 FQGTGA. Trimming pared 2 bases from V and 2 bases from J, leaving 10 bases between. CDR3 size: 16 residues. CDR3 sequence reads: CASSLLGRAYNSPLHF. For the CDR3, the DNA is TGTGCCAGCAGCTTATTGGGGAGAGCCTATAATTCACCCCTCCACTTT.

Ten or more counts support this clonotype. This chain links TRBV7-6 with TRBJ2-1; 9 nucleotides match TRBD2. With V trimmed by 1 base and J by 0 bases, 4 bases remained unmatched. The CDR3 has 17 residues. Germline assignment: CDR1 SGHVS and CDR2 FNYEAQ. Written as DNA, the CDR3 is TGTGCCAGCAGCTTAGGCGGTAGCGGGGGCTCCTACAATGAGCAGTTCTTC. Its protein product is CASSLGGSGGSYNEQFF.

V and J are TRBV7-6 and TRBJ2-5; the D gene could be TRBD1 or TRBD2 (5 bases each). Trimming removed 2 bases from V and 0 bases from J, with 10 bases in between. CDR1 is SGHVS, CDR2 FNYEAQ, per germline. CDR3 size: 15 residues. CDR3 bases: TGTGCCAGCAGCTTAATCAGGGAGTACCAAGAGACCCAGTACTTC. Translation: CASSLIREYQETQYF.

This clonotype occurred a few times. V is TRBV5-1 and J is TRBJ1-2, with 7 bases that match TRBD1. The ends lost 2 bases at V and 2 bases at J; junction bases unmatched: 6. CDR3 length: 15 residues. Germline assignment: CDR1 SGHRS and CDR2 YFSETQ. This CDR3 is CASSFQGVPNYGYTF. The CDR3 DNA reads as TGCGCCAGCAGCTTCCAGGGGGTTCCAAACTATGGCTACACCTTC.

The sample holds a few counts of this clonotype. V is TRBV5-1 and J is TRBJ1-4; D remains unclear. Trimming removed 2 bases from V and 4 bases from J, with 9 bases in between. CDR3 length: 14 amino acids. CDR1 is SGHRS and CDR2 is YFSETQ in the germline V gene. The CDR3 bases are TGCGCCAGCAGCTTTCTATCCGGTAATGAAAAACTGTTTTTT. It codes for CASSFLSGNEKLFF.